Listed here are 2 T cell receptor beta chains from one sample, sequenced in a study of STAT3 mutations in large granular lymphocyte leukemia. Which antigens these TCRs recognize remains unknown. Clones were read by immunoSEQ multiplex PCR, and TCRdb kept only the in-frame ones, dropping some. The data contain about 42,000 clones, 80% to 85% of them seen just once; the ten biggest clones take up about 0.45%. Regarding the study as a whole: Every T-LGLL patient had at least one immunodominant TCRbeta clonotype.

Sequenced: PBMCs. These receptors came from a human donor with T large granular lymphocyte leukemia. Some clones in this sample may be carry-over from other donors' samples.

The chain has TRBV28 and TRBJ2-7; TRBD2 matches 8 bases. CDR1 is MDHEN and CDR2 is SYDVKM in the germline V gene. CDR3 length equals 16 residues. V trimming: 2 bases; J trimming: 5 bases; junction bases outside the gene matches: 11. The DNA for the CDR3 is TGTGCCAGCAGTTTACCCGGCGGGCTAGCGGGTCACGAGCAGTACTTC. Its protein is CASSLPGGLAGHEQYF. The full variable domain, in which reference TRBV28 and TRBJ2-7 provide the parts outside the CDR3, is DVKVTQSSRYLVKRTGEKVFLECVQDMDHENMFWYRQDPGLGLRLIYFSYDVKMKEKGDIPEGYSVSREKKERFSLILESASTNQTSMYLCASSLPGGLAGHEQYFGPGTRLTVT.

The chain has TRBV7-8 and TRBJ2-3; 7 bases map to TRBD1. V trimming: 4 bases; J trimming: 1 base; junction bases outside the gene matches: 2. Per germline, CDR1 SGHVS and CDR2 FQNEAQ. The length of the CDR3 is 14 residues. CDR3 nucleotides: TGTGCCAGCAGCTACGGACAGGGCACAGATACGCAGTATTTT. Translating it yields CASSYGQGTDTQYF. The entire variable domain, with the rest obtained from reference TRBV7-8 and TRBJ2-3, is as follows: GAGVSQSPRYKVAKRGQDVALRCDPISGHVSLFWYQQALGQGPEFLTYFQNEAQLDKSGLPSDRFFAERPEGSVSTLKIQRTQQEDSAVYLCASSYGQGTDTQYFGPGTRLTVL.